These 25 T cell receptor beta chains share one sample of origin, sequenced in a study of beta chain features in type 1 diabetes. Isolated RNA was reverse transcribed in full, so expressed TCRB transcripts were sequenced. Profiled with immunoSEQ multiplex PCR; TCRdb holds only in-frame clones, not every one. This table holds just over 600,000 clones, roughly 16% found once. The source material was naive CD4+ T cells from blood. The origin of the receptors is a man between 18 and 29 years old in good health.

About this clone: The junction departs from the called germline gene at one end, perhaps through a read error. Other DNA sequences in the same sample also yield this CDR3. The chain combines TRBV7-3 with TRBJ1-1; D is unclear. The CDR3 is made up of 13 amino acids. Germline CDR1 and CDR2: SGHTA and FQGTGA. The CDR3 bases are TGTGCCAGCAGCCTAACTCTGAACACTGAAGCTTTCTTT. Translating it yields CASSLTLNTEAFF.

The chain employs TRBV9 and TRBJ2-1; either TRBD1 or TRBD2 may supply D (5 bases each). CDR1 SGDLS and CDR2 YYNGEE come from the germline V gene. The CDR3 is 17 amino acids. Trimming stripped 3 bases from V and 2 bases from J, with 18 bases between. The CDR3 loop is CASSGNLGTGAYNEQFF. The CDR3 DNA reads TGTGCCAGCAGCGGAAATTTGGGGACCGGAGCCTACAATGAGCAGTTCTTC. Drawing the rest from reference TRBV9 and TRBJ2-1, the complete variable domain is DSGVTQTPKHLITATGQRVTLRCSPRSGDLSVYWYQQSLDQGLQFLIQYYNGEERAKGNILERFSAQQFPDLHSELNLSSLELGDSALYFCASSGNLGTGAYNEQFFGPGTRLTVL.

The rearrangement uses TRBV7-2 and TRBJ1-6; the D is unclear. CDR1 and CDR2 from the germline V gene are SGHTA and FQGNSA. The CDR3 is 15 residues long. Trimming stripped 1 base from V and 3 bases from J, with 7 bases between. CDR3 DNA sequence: TGTGCCAGCAGCTTAGGGGTCGGCTATAATTCACCCCTCCACTTT. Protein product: CASSLGVGYNSPLHF.

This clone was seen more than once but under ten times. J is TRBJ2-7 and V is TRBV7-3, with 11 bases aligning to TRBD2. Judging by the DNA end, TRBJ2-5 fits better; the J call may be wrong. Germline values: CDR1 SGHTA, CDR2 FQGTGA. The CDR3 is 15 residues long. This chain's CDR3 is CASSLGLAAQETQYF. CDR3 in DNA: TGTGCCAGCAGCTTGGGACTAGCGGCTCAAGAGACCCAGTACTTC.

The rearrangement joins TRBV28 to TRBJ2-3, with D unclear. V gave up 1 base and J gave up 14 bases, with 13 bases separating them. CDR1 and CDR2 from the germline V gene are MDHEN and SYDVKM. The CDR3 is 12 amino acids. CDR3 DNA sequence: TGTGCCAGCAGTTTATCCACCCCGAACCTGTATTTT. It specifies CASSLSTPNLYF.

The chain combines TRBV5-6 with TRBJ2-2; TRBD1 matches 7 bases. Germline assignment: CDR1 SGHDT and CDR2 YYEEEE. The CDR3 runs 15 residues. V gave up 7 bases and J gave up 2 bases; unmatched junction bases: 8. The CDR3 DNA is TGTGCCAGCGTTAGGACAGGTCTTAACACCGGGGAGCTGTTTTTT. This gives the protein CASVRTGLNTGELFF.

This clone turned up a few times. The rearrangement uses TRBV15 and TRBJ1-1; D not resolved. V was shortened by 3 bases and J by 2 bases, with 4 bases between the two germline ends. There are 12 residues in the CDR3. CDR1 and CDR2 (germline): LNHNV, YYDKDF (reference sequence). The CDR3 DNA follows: TGTGCCACCAGCAGCCGAAACACTGAAGCTTTCTTT. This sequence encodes CATSSRNTEAFF.

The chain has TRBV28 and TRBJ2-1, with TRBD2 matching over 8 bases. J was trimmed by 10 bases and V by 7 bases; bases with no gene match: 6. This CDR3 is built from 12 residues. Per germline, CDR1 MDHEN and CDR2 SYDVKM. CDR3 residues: CASTLIAGEQFF. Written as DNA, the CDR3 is TGTGCCAGCACCCTAATAGCGGGAGAGCAGTTCTTC.

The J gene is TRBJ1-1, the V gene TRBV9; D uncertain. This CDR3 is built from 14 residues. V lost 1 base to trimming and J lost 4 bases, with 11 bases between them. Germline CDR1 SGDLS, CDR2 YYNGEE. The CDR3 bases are TGTGCCAGCAGCGTATTGGGCTCGAGCACTGAAGCTTTCTTT. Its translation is CASSVLGSSTEAFF.

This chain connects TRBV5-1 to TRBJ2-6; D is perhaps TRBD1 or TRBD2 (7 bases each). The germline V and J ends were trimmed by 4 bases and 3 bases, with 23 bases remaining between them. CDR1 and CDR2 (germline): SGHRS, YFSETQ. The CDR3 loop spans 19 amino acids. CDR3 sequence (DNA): TGCGCCAGCAGCCCCGAGGAAATGGGGAGGGGGCGTGGGGCCAACGTCCTGACTTTC. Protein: CASSPEEMGRGRGANVLTF.

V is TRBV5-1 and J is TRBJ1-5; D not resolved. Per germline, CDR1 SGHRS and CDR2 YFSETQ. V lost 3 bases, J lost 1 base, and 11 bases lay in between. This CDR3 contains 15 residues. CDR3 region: CASSWLGTSNQPQHF. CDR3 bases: TGCGCCAGCAGCTGGCTGGGAACGAGCAATCAGCCCCAGCATTTT.

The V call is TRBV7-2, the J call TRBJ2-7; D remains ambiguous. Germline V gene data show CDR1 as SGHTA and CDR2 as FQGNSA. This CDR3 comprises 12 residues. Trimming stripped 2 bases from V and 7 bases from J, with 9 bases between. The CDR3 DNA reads TGTGCCAGCAGCTTAATATTGCAGGAGCAGTACTTC. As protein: CASSLILQEQYF.

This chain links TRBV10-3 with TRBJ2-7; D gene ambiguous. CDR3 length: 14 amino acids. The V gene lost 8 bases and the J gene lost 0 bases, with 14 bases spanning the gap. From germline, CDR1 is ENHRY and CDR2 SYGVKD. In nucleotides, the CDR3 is TGTGCCATCGGATCCCCTGCAAGCTCCTACGAGCAGTACTTC. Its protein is CAIGSPASSYEQYF.

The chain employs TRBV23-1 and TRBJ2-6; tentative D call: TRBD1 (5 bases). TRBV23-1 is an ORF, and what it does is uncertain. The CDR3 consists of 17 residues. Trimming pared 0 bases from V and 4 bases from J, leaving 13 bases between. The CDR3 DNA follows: TGCGCCAGCAGTCAATCATCTTGGGGCTCGGGGGCCAACGTCCTGACTTTC. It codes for CASSQSSWGSGANVLTF.

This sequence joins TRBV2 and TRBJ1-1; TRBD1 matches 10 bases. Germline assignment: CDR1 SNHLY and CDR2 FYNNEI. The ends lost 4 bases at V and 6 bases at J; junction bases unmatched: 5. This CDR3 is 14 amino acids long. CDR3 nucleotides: TGTGCCAGCAGTGTATGGGACAGGGGCGCTGAAGCTTTCTTT. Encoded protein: CASSVWDRGAEAFF.

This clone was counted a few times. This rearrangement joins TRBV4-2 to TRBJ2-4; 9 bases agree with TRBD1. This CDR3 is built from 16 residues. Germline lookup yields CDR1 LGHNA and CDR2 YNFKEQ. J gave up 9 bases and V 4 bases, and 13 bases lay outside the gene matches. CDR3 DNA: TGTGCCAGCAGCCCGCTGGACAGGGGAAGCTCTAGCATTCAGTACTTC. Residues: CASSPLDRGSSSIQYF.

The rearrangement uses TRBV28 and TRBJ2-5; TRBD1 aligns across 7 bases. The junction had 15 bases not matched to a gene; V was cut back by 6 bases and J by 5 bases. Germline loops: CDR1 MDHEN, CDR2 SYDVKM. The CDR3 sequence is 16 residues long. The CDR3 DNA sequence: TGTGCCAGCAGCCTCTTTCTAACAGGGGTTTTGGAGACCCAGTACTTC. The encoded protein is CASSLFLTGVLETQYF.

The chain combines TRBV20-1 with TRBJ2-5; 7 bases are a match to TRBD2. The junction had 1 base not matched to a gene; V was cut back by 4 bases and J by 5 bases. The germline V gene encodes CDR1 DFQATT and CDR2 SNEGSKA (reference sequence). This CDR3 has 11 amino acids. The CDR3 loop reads CSATREETQYF. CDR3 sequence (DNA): TGCAGTGCTACGCGGGAGGAGACCCAGTACTTC.

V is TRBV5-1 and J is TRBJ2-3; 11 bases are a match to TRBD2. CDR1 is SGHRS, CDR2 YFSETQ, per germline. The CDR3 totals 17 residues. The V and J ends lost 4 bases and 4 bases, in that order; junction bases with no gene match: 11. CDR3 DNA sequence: TGCGCCAGCAGCCTGGATAGCGGGGGGGCCCCCGCAGATACGCAGTATTTT. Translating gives CASSLDSGGAPADTQYF.

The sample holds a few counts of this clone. DNA of the CDR3: TGTGCCAGCAGTTCCCCCGGGACAGGGACTAACTATGGCTACACCTTC. Its translation: CASSSPGTGTNYGYTF. This chain uses TRBV28 with TRBJ1-2; 9 nucleotides line up with TRBD1. CDR3 length: 16 amino acids. The V segment lost 4 bases and the J segment 0 bases; nucleotides outside the gene matches: 6. CDR1 is MDHEN and CDR2 is SYDVKM in the germline V gene.

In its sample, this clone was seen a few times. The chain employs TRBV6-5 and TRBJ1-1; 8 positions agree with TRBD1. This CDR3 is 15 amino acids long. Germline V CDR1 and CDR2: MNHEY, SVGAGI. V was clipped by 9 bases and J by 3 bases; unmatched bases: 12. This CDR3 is CASGGGPGGHTEAFF. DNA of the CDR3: TGTGCCAGTGGCGGTGGCCCAGGGGGCCACACTGAAGCTTTCTTT.

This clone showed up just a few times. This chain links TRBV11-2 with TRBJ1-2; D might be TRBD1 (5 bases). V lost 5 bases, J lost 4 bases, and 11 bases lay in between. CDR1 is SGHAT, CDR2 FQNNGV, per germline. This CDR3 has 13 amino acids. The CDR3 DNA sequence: TGTGCCAGCAGCCCCAGTCAGGGCTATGGCTACACCTTC. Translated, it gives CASSPSQGYGYTF.

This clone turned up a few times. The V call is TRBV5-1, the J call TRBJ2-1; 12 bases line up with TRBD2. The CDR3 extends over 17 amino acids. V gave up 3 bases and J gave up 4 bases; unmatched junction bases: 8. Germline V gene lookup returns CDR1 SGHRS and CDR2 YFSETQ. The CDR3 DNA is TGCGCCAGCAGCTCTAGCGGGAGGGCCTCCGGGTACAATGAGCAGTTCTTC. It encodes CASSSSGRASGYNEQFF. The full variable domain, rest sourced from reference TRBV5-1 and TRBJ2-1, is KAGVTQTPRYLIKTRGQQVTLSCSPISGHRSVSWYQQTPGQGLQFLFEYFSETQRNKGNFPGRFSGRQFSNSRSEMNVSTLELGDSALYLCASSSSGRASGYNEQFFGPGTRLTVL.

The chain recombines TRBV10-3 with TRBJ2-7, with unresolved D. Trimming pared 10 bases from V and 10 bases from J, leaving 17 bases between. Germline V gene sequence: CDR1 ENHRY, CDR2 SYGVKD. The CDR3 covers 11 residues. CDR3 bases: TGTGCCACCCGGGCGGACGCGCCCCAGTACTTC. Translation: CATRADAPQYF.

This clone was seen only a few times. CDR3 residues: CASSLGRDIETQYF. CDR3 nucleotide sequence: TGTGCCAGCAGCTTGGGGCGGGACATAGAGACCCAGTACTTC. This chain links TRBV7-9 with TRBJ2-5; D may be TRBD1 or TRBD2 (6 bases each). The CDR3 contains 14 residues. From germline, CDR1 is SEHNR and CDR2 FQNEAQ (reference sequence). The V and J ends lost 3 bases and 4 bases respectively, with 12 bases between them.